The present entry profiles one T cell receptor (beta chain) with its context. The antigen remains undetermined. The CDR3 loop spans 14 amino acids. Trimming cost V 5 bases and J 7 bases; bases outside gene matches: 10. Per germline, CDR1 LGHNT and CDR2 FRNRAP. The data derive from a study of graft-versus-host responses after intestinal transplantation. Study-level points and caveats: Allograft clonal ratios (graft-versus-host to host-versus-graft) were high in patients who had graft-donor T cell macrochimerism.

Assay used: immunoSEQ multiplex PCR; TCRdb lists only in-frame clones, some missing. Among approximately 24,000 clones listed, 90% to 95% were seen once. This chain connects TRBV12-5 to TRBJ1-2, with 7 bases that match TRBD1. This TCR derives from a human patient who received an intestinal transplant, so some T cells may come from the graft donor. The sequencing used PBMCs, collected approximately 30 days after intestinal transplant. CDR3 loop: CASGLGTAGGGYTF. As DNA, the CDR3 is TGTGCTAGTGGTCTCGGGACAGCCGGAGGTGGCTACACCTTC. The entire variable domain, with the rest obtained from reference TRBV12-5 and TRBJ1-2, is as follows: DARVTQTPRHKVTEMGQEVTMRCQPILGHNTVFWYRQTMMQGLELLAYFRNRAPLDDSGMPKDRFSAEMPDATLATLKIQPSEPRDSAVYFCASGLGTAGGGYTFGSGTRLTVV.